Listed below are T cell receptor beta chains from one sample, sequenced in a study of T cell responses to AZD1222 COVID-19 vaccine. TCRdb's copy holds only in-frame clones and misses some; the assay was immunoSEQ multiplex PCR. The table lists about 140,000 clones, about nine tenths of them singletons. Sequences were derived from peripheral blood, sampled on day 0 of AZD1222 vaccination. The receptors originated from an adult in good health. Both conserved end residues are part of each CDR3. D genes are given only for firm matches. The size entry is marked missing in some rows and otherwise reads once, few, many or a size class.

NA | TRBJ1-6 | NA | TRBV7-9 | TGTGCCAGCAGCTCAAACCGGGACCCAAGAATTTCACCCCTCCACTTT | CASSSNRDPRISPLHF
TRBD1 | TRBJ1-1 | once | TRBV18 | TGTGCCAGCTCACCCGGGACAGGGACTGAAGCTTTCTTT | CASSPGTGTEAFF
NA | TRBJ1-1 | NA | TRBV30 | TGTGCCTGGAGTACCGGGGGGTGGGGTGAAGCTTTCTTT | CAWSTGGWGEAFF
NA | TRBJ1-2 | NA | TRBV7-9 | TGTGCCAGCAGCCTTGAGGGGTTAGACTATGGCTACACCTTC | CASSLEGLDYGYTF
TRBD2 | TRBJ2-5 | NA | TRBV2 | TGTGCCAGCAGTTCTAGCGGGGGGGCCGGTCGAGAGACCCAGTACTTC | CASSSSGGAGRETQYF
NA | TRBJ1-1 | NA | TRBV2 | TGTGCCAGCAGGGCTATTCCCACATTCAAGAACACTGAAGCTTTCTTT | CASRAIPTFKNTEAFF
NA | TRBJ1-5 | once | TRBV6-5 | TGTGCCAGCAGTTGGACAGCCACCAATCAGCCCCAGCATTTT | CASSWTATNQPQHF
NA | TRBJ1-2 | NA | TRBV7-9 | TGTGCCAGCAGCGACTTGTCAGTCTATGGCTACACCTTC | CASSDLSVYGYTF
NA | TRBJ1-2 | NA | TRBV27 | TGTGCCAGCAGTGGGGCCTTGGGGAACTATGGCTACACCTTC | CASSGALGNYGYTF
TRBD2 | TRBJ2-7 | NA | TRBV5-1 | TGCGCCAGCAGCTTGGGAGGGCTAGCGGAGACCTACGAGCAGTACTTC | CASSLGGLAETYEQYF
NA | TRBJ1-1 | NA | TRBV5-1 | TGCGCCAGCACCCCAGGACCGACGAACACTGAAGCTTTCTTT | CASTPGPTNTEAFF
TRBD1 | TRBJ1-5 | NA | TRBV19 | TGTGCCAGTAGTATGGGGACAGGGATCATGGTCAATCAGCCCCAGCATTTT | CASSMGTGIMVNQPQHF
NA | TRBJ1-5 | NA | TRBV5-8 | TGTGCCAGCAGCTTGCGGGTGGTGGGGGCTAGCAATCAGCCCCAGCATTTT | CASSLRVVGASNQPQHF
TRBD1 | TRBJ2-6 | NA | TRBV7-3 | TGTGCCAGCAGCTTGTCTCCGGGACAGCCACTCTCTGGGGCCAACGTCCTGACTTTC | CASSLSPGQPLSGANVLTF
NA | TRBJ2-1 | NA | TRBV4-2 | TGTGCCAGCAGCCAAATCCCGGAAGGGGACTACAATGAGCAGTTCTTC | CASSQIPEGDYNEQFF
NA | TRBJ1-1 | NA | TRBV5-4 | TGTGCCAGCAGCTTCTCGGTACGGGCGCGAAACACTGAAGCTTTCTTT | CASSFSVRARNTEAFF
NA | TRBJ1-2 | NA | TRBV7-9 | TGTGCCAGCAGCTTAGGGCCGGAGCAGTATGGCTACACCTTC | CASSLGPEQYGYTF
TRBD1 | TRBJ1-1 | NA | TRBV11-2 | TGTGCCAGCAGCCGAACAGGGGGCGCGGGAGCTTTCTTT | CASSRTGGAGAFF
NA | TRBJ1-5 | few | TRBV15 | TGTGCCACCAGCAGAAGCTCACGGCAGCCCCAGCATTTT | CATSRSSRQPQHF
NA | TRBJ1-1 | NA | TRBV3-1/TRBV3-2 | TGTGCCAGCAGCCTAAGAGGACCTCACACTGAAGCTTTCTTT | CASSLRGPHTEAFF
NA | TRBJ2-5 | NA | TRBV5-1 | TGCGCCAGCAGCCGGCCGGCGGAGGAAGAGACCCAGTACTTC | CASSRPAEEETQYF
TRBD1 | TRBJ1-5 | NA | TRBV28 | TGTGCCAGTTCAGGGGGATTAAGCAATCAGCCCCAGCATTTT | CASSGGLSNQPQHF
TRBD1 | TRBJ1-2 | NA | TRBV19 | TGTGCCAGTAGTTATAAGTTAGGACAGGGGTATGGCTACACCTTC | CASSYKLGQGYGYTF
TRBD1 | TRBJ1-2 | NA | TRBV7-8 | TGTGCCAGCAGCAGCCACACAGGGGTGAACTATGGCTACACCTTC | CASSSHTGVNYGYTF
TRBD2 | TRBJ2-7 | once | TRBV9 | TGTGCCAGCAGCCCCCCCGGGGGGAGAAGGTACTTC | CASSPPGGRRYF
NA | TRBJ1-1 | NA | TRBV10-3 | TGTGCCATCAGTGAGTCGGGGCTCTCGGATCTCACTGAAGCTTTCTTT | CAISESGLSDLTEAFF
TRBD1 | TRBJ1-1 | NA | TRBV5-6 | TGTGCCAGCAGCTTTCGGGACAGGATCAACACTGAAGCTTTCTTT | CASSFRDRINTEAFF
TRBD1 | TRBJ1-6 | once | TRBV6-6 | TGTGCCAGCAGTTTCAACCGCCCGCCAGGGGACAGGCCCCTCCACTTT | CASSFNRPPGDRPLHF
NA | TRBJ1-4 | NA | TRBV19 | TGTGCCAGTAGTCTCACGGGCCAGTATAATGAAAAACTGTTTTTT | CASSLTGQYNEKLFF